The entry below gives a single T cell receptor (beta chain) sequence along with its context. The antigen is undetermined. The sample belongs to a study of beta chain features in type 1 diabetes. Study-wide results and caveats: Moderate but significant shortening of TCRB CDR3s was recorded in all four CD4+ subsets from Type 1 diabetes patients.

The CDR3 consists of 16 residues. Looked up from germline, CDR1 is SEHNR and CDR2 is FQNEAQ (reference sequence). Trimming removed 0 bases at V and 0 bases at J, with 11 bases between. The study reverse transcribed the entire isolated RNA, so it sequenced expressed TCRB transcripts. Assay used: immunoSEQ multiplex PCR; TCRdb lists only in-frame clones, some missing. The table lists more than 100,000 clones, approximately 10% of them singletons. CD4+ naive, central memory, regulatory and stem cell-like memory subsets were isolated by sorting on CD45RO/CCR7/CD25/CD127/CD95/CD27. The chain uses TRBV7-9 and TRBJ1-2; D may be TRBD1 (6 bases). The origin of this receptor is a man aged 25 to 45 with type 1 diabetes. What was sequenced was central memory CD4+ T cells from blood. CDR3 residues: CASSLARGTSNYGYTF. As DNA, the CDR3 is TGTGCCAGCAGCTTAGCCAGGGGAACCTCTAACTATGGCTACACCTTC. The full variable domain, in which reference TRBV7-9 and TRBJ1-2 provide the parts outside the CDR3, is DTGVSQNPRHKITKRGQNVTFRCDPISEHNRLYWYRQTLGQGPEFLTYFQNEAQLEKSRLLSDRFSAERPKGSFSTLEIQRTEQGDSAMYLCASSLARGTSNYGYTFGSGTRLTVV.